This record looks at one T cell receptor beta chain sequence and its context. Its target is unknown. Naive CD4+ cells had CD25+ Tregs removed. TCRdb used MiXCR to reprocess the 5' RACE reads, holding one entry per CDR3 protein. The sample records about 46,000 distinct CDR3 sequences, around 26% being singletons. Whole-study results and caveats: Tumor-infiltrating Treg TCR alpha and beta sequences overlapped most with tumor naive CD4+ T cells, then blood naive.

Sequencing was done on a sample of naive CD4+ T cells sorted from blood. Stated subset: naive CD4+ T cells, CD4+CD45RA+CD25-. The TCR sequence derives from a female donor with breast cancer.

CDR3 DNA sequence: TGCAGTGCTAGCTGGAATGAGCAGTTCTTC. Protein product: CSASWNEQFF. The gene calls are TRBV20-1 and TRBJ2-1; D is ambiguous. Trimming shortened V by 3 bases and J by 7 bases, and 4 bases separated the two germline ends. Germline V CDR1 and CDR2: DFQATT, SNEGSKA (reference sequence). CDR3 size: 10 residues.